The sequence of this TCR beta chain was determined in a study of T cells in Graves' hyperthyroidism and ophthalmopathy. The source material, RNA transcripts, was used to amplify TCR beta CDR3 regions. HTBI primers drove first-round RT-PCR of the TCR CDR3. From the multiplex PCR reads, TCRdb called clonotypes with MiXCR, one entry per CDR3 protein. The data show hundreds of thousands of distinct CDR3 sequences, with 20% seen just once and roughly 50% held by the top ten. CDR3 length equals 13 residues. In germline, CDR1 is KGHSH, CDR2 LQKENI. Trimming stripped 10 bases from V and 1 base from J, with 12 bases between. This clonotype was seen at least ten times. Duration under 3 months, a NOSPECS grade of at least 4, and a Clinical Activity Score of at least 3 characterized the ophthalmopathy patients. Uncontrolled infection, other autoimmune disease, pregnancy and lactation each barred patients from inclusion.

This clonotype was sampled from a man in his forties with Graves' ophthalmopathy. Sequencing was carried out using blood. The chain carries TRBV18 and TRBJ2-3, with D possibly matching TRBD1 (7 bases). The CDR3 coding sequence is TGTGCCACCACAGGGGAGGGCACAGATACGCAGTATTTT. Encoded protein: CATTGEGTDTQYF.